The 6 T cell receptor beta chains reported below all come from one sample, sequenced in a study of blood T cell repertoires in COVID-19. Assay: immunoSEQ multiplex PCR; the TCRdb copy retains only in-frame clones and omits some. Among 150,000 to 200,000 clones listed, 65% to 90% were seen once. The sample taken for sequencing was PBMCs or T cells enriched from blood (not recorded which). Receptors were obtained from a woman aged 55-69 years with acute COVID-19.

This clone has only one observation. The chain links TRBV9 to TRBJ2-1; D not resolved. The germline gives CDR1 SGDLS, CDR2 YYNGEE. This CDR3 contains 13 residues. Trimming cost V 4 bases and J 3 bases, with 8 bases left between them. CDR3 DNA: TGTGCCAGCAGCCTTCGACTCTACAATGAGCAGTTCTTC. Its protein is CASSLRLYNEQFF.

The V and J genes are TRBV11-2 and TRBJ2-2, with D perhaps matching TRBD2 (5 bases). The germline gives CDR1 SGHAT, CDR2 FQNNGV. V lost 5 bases, J lost 2 bases, and 9 bases lay in between. The CDR3 spans 14 residues. The CDR3 sequence is CASSPWTNTGELFF. In DNA, the CDR3 is TGTGCCAGCAGCCCCTGGACTAACACCGGGGAGCTGTTTTTT.

CDR3: CASSSTGVQASEQYF. The DNA for the CDR3 is TGTGCCAGCAGCTCCACAGGGGTTCAGGCGTCGGAGCAGTACTTC. The chain carries TRBV5-5 and TRBJ2-7, with 7 bases identical to TRBD1. V shed 3 bases and J 7 bases; nucleotides not matched to a gene: 13. This CDR3 is built from 15 residues. The germline CDR1 and CDR2 sequences are SGHKS and YYEKEE (reference sequence).

DNA of the CDR3: TGTGCCATCAAAACAGGGACGGGAGAGACCCAGTACTTC. This gives the protein CAIKTGTGETQYF. The chain employs TRBV10-3 and TRBJ2-5; TRBD1 is a possible D gene (6 bases). The CDR3 is 13 residues long. The germline gives CDR1 ENHRY, CDR2 SYGVKD. V lost 7 bases, J lost 4 bases, and 13 bases lay in between.

This clone was counted between two and nine times. This rearrangement joins TRBV13 to TRBJ2-3; D ambiguous. The CDR3 contains 15 residues. V lost 3 bases, J lost 0 bases, and 10 bases lay in between. CDR1 and CDR2 from the germline V gene are PRHDT and FYEKMQ (reference sequence). The CDR3 reads CASSFPGTSTDTQYF. Written as DNA, the CDR3 is TGTGCCAGCAGCTTCCCGGGTACTAGCACAGATACGCAGTATTTT.

The chain carries TRBV9 and TRBJ1-1; TRBD1 is a possible D gene (6 bases). V was shortened by 4 bases and J by 4 bases, with 20 bases between the two germline ends. This CDR3 region has 16 residues. The germline gives CDR1 SGDLS, CDR2 YYNGEE. CDR3 DNA: TGTGCCAGCAGCCCCGGTGGGGGGGGCTCGACCACTGAAGCTTTCTTT. The encoded protein is CASSPGGGGSTTEAFF.